What follows are 30 T cell receptor beta chains derived from one specimen sequenced in a study of T cell responses to AZD1222 COVID-19 vaccine. Only in-frame clones appear in the TCRdb table, and some are missing; sequencing was by immunoSEQ multiplex PCR. The sample holds under 150,000 clones, over 85% seen once. The sample consisted of peripheral blood, taken on day 0 of AZD1222 vaccination. These receptors were obtained from an adult in good health.

This rearrangement joins TRBV18 to TRBJ2-1; 7 bases map to TRBD2. J gave up 8 bases and V 3 bases, and 1 base lay outside the gene matches. CDR1 and CDR2 (germline): KGHSH, LQKENI. The CDR3 is 12 residues long. The CDR3, as DNA: TGTGCCAGCTCACCGGGGAGGGATGAGCAGTTCTTC. The encoded protein is CASSPGRDEQFF.

The genes are TRBV5-1 and TRBJ2-3; tentatively, D is TRBD1 (6 bases). CDR1 and CDR2 from the germline V gene are SGHRS and YFSETQ. V dropped 0 bases and J dropped 5 bases, with 10 bases sitting between them. The CDR3 runs to 14 residues. This CDR3 reads CASSLGTDGDTQYF. CDR3 nucleotide sequence: TGCGCCAGCAGCTTGGGGACAGATGGAGATACGCAGTATTTT.

This chain connects TRBV28 to TRBJ2-7; maybe TRBD2 (5 bases). Between the trimmed V and J ends, which lost 4 bases and 5 bases, there was a span of 21 bases. Germline V CDR1 and CDR2: MDHEN, SYDVKM. This CDR3 has 16 amino acids. In DNA, the CDR3 is TGTGCCAGCAGTTCACCTGGGAGTAGAACCCGAGACGAGCAGTACTTC. Protein product: CASSSPGSRTRDEQYF.

This clone was recorded only once. The CDR3 sequence is CAISESTGGGGELFF. The CDR3 nucleotides are TGTGCCATCAGTGAGTCGACAGGGGGCGGCGGGGAGCTGTTTTTT. This chain connects TRBV10-3 to TRBJ2-2; 10 bases agree with TRBD1. V trimming: 0 bases; J trimming: 7 bases; junction bases outside the gene matches: 2. The germline V gene has CDR1 ENHRY and CDR2 SYGVKD. The CDR3 totals 15 residues.

This clone appeared once. This rearrangement joins TRBV28 to TRBJ1-2, with 9 bases identical to TRBD1. This CDR3 spans 16 amino acids. With 6 bases clipped from V and 6 bases from J, the junction kept 14 bases outside the gene matches. CDR1 and CDR2 from the germline V gene are MDHEN and SYDVKM. DNA of the CDR3: TGTGCCAGCAGACAGCATCCCGGGACAGGGACCCATGGCTACACCTTC. This gives the protein CASRQHPGTGTHGYTF.

V gene TRBV11-2 combines with J gene TRBJ2-3; weak D call: TRBD1 (6 bases). The CDR3 spans 15 residues. The ends were cut back, 1 base at V and 1 base at J, with 9 bases in the middle. Germline lookup yields CDR1 SGHAT and CDR2 FQNNGV. CDR3 in amino acids: CASSLGGRGTDTQYF. CDR3 in DNA: TGTGCCAGCAGCTTAGGGGGGCGGGGCACAGATACGCAGTATTTT. The entire variable domain, with the rest obtained from reference TRBV11-2 and TRBJ2-3, is as follows: EAGVAQSPRYKIIEKRQSVAFWCNPISGHATLYWYQQILGQGPKLLIQFQNNGVVDDSQLPKDRFSAERLKGVDSTLKIQPAKLEDSAVYLCASSLGGRGTDTQYFGPGTRLTVL.

V gene TRBV28 combines with J gene TRBJ1-1, with D maybe TRBD1 (6 bases). Germline V gives CDR1 MDHEN, CDR2 SYDVKM. V was shortened by 6 bases and J by 2 bases, with 16 bases between the two germline ends. The length of the CDR3 is 15 residues. The CDR3 DNA sequence: TGTGCCAGCAGGACACAGGGCGTTGTTAACACTGAAGCTTTCTTT. Translated, it gives CASRTQGVVNTEAFF.

This chain connects TRBV7-6 to TRBJ1-4; D uncertain. Trimming removed 1 base from V and 2 bases from J, with 8 bases in between. The CDR3 length is 15 residues. CDR1 is SGHVS and CDR2 is FNYEAQ in the germline V gene. CDR3 amino acids: CASSLEGLTNEKLFF. CDR3 sequence (DNA): TGTGCCAGCAGCTTAGAGGGTTTGACTAATGAAAAACTGTTTTTT.

V is TRBV29-1 and J is TRBJ1-2; D might be TRBD1 (6 bases). The CDR3 sequence is 13 residues long. The ends were cut back, 4 bases at V and 8 bases at J, with 17 bases in the middle. The germline V gene has CDR1 SQVTM and CDR2 ANQGSEA. The CDR3 reads CSVVPQGRLGYTF. CDR3 nucleotides: TGCAGCGTTGTGCCTCAGGGGAGGCTCGGCTACACCTTC.

This clone was detected only a few times. This rearrangement joins TRBV5-1 to TRBJ2-1, with TRBD2 identical over 8 bases. CDR3 length equals 15 residues. Germline V lookup: CDR1 SGHRS, CDR2 YFSETQ. J gave up 4 bases and V 2 bases, and 5 bases lay outside the gene matches. This CDR3 is CASSFSGNYYNEQFF. The CDR3 DNA reads TGCGCCAGCAGCTTTAGCGGGAATTATTACAATGAGCAGTTCTTC.

The CDR3 reads CASSLRGYDTDTQYF. The CDR3 DNA reads as TGTGCCAGCAGTCTCAGGGGATACGACACAGATACGCAGTATTTT. The V gene is TRBV28, the J gene TRBJ2-3; TRBD1 might be the D (6 bases). V was clipped by 5 bases and J by 2 bases, with 14 bases between them. Germline lookup yields CDR1 MDHEN and CDR2 SYDVKM. This CDR3 contains 15 residues.

The chain combines TRBV7-8 with TRBJ1-3; 11 nucleotides align to TRBD1. Germline lookup yields CDR1 SGHVS and CDR2 FQNEAQ. The CDR3 consists of 16 residues. Losses at the gene ends were 3 bases for V and 3 bases for J; bases not matched to a gene: 4. The CDR3 DNA follows: TGTGCCAGCAGCTTGACGGGACAGGGGGTTGGAAACACCATATATTTT. It yields the protein CASSLTGQGVGNTIYF. Variable domain in full (rest from reference TRBV7-8 and TRBJ1-3): GAGVSQSPRYKVAKRGQDVALRCDPISGHVSLFWYQQALGQGPEFLTYFQNEAQLDKSGLPSDRFFAERPEGSVSTLKIQRTQQEDSAVYLCASSLTGQGVGNTIYFGEGSWLTVV.

The rearrangement joins TRBV10-3 to TRBJ2-5; D might be TRBD2 (5 bases). The ends were cut back, 0 bases at V and 3 bases at J, with 8 bases in the middle. CDR1 ENHRY and CDR2 SYGVKD come from the germline V gene. This CDR3 spans 14 amino acids. Here the CDR3 reads CAISESGLEETQYF. The CDR3 DNA follows: TGTGCCATCAGTGAGTCCGGACTCGAAGAGACCCAGTACTTC.

The genes are TRBV28 and TRBJ2-3; D possibly corresponds to TRBD1 (6 bases). This CDR3 region has 12 residues. Trimming stripped 5 bases from V and 8 bases from J, with 11 bases between. Germline loops: CDR1 MDHEN, CDR2 SYDVKM. The CDR3 protein is CASSKLQGTQYF. Here the CDR3 DNA reads TGTGCCAGCAGTAAACTACAGGGTACGCAGTATTTT.

V gene TRBV12-3 or TRBV12-4 combines with J gene TRBJ2-1; no clear D gene. The CDR3 consists of 13 residues. Trimming took off 2 bases at V and 6 bases at J, with 8 bases between the two ends. The DNA of the CDR3 is TGTGCCAGCAGTTTAAAGTTGTTCAATGAGCAGTTCTTC. Its protein is CASSLKLFNEQFF.

The rearrangement links TRBV2 to TRBJ1-5; 8 bases line up with TRBD1. The length of the CDR3 is 14 residues. The V gene end was trimmed by 5 bases and the J gene end by 3 bases; junction bases not matched to a gene: 3. Looked up from germline, CDR1 is SNHLY and CDR2 is FYNNEI. CDR3 nucleotide sequence: TGTGCCAGCAGTAACAGGGGGTTCAATCAGCCCCAGCATTTT. It yields the protein CASSNRGFNQPQHF.

The genes are TRBV27 and TRBJ1-5; D is unclear. Germline CDR1 and CDR2: MNHEY and SMNVEV (reference sequence). CDR3 size: 15 residues. V lost 0 bases and J lost 7, with 13 bases in between. CDR3 region: CASSLSFGVGQPQHF. The CDR3 DNA reads as TGTGCCAGCAGTTTATCATTCGGGGTTGGCCAGCCCCAGCATTTT.

The chain is built from TRBV7-9 and TRBJ2-7, with D possibly being TRBD2 (7 bases). There are 14 residues in the CDR3. The germline V gene has CDR1 SEHNR and CDR2 FQNEAQ (reference sequence). The V end lost 2 bases, the J end lost 4 bases, and 12 bases lay between the germline ends. The CDR3 here is CASSLRGRDYEQYF. The CDR3 DNA reads TGTGCCAGCAGCTTAAGGGGGAGGGATTACGAGCAGTACTTC.

The chain combines TRBV19 with TRBJ2-7; 14 positions agree with TRBD2. The V gene end was trimmed by 3 bases and the J gene end by 2 bases; junction bases not matched to a gene: 9. Germline V lookup: CDR1 LNHDA, CDR2 SQIVND (reference sequence). The CDR3 sequence is 18 residues long. In nucleotides, the CDR3 is TGTGCCAGTAGTATCAGTTTGGGACTAGCGGGAGTCCCCTACGAGCAGTACTTC. This encodes CASSISLGLAGVPYEQYF.

This clone was found a few times. The chain employs TRBV7-8 and TRBJ1-1, with 8 bases that match TRBD1. The CDR3 has 13 residues. V gave up 4 bases and J gave up 10 bases; unmatched junction bases: 8. Germline lookup yields CDR1 SGHVS and CDR2 FQNEAQ. The CDR3 loop reads CASSSDQGAVAFF. The CDR3 nucleotides read TGTGCCAGCAGCTCAGACCAGGGGGCTGTAGCTTTCTTT.

This clone was seen only once. J is TRBJ1-2 and V is TRBV6-1, with a weak D call TRBD1 (5 bases). Trimming pared 2 bases from V and 4 bases from J, leaving 14 bases between. Germline loops: CDR1 MNHNS, CDR2 SASEGT. The CDR3 spans 15 residues. CDR3 in amino acids: CASSEPQGGAYGYTF. In nucleotides, the CDR3 is TGTGCCAGCAGTGAACCTCAAGGAGGGGCCTATGGCTACACCTTC.

The J gene is TRBJ2-1, the V gene TRBV12-3 or TRBV12-4, with 8 bases matching TRBD1. The CDR3 has 13 residues. V dropped 5 bases and J dropped 7; count of bases not matched to a gene: 4. The CDR3 is CASSLHRGNEQFF. CDR3 in DNA: TGTGCCAGCAGTCTGCACAGGGGGAATGAGCAGTTCTTC.

V and J are TRBV27 and TRBJ1-5, with no clear D. CDR1 is MNHEY and CDR2 is SMNVEV in the germline V gene (reference sequence). V lost 0 bases to trimming and J lost 4 bases, with 7 bases between them. The length of the CDR3 is 14 residues. The CDR3 here is CASSLSLGNQPQHF. In DNA, the CDR3 is TGTGCCAGCAGTTTATCCCTGGGAAATCAGCCCCAGCATTTT.

The V call is TRBV29-1, the J call TRBJ2-3, with D tentatively TRBD1 (5 bases). CDR3 length equals 13 residues. Germline V gene lookup returns CDR1 SQVTM and CDR2 ANQGSEA. Trimming removed 2 bases at V and 0 bases at J, with 6 bases between. The CDR3: CSVEQGSTDTQYF. As DNA, the CDR3 is TGCAGCGTTGAACAGGGTAGCACAGATACGCAGTATTTT.

The rearrangement links TRBV7-2 to TRBJ1-4; the match to TRBD1 covers 7 bases. Germline V CDR1 and CDR2: SGHTA, FQGNSA. CDR3 size: 16 residues. V lost 6 bases and J lost 6; bases outside the gene matches: 13. CDR3 residues: CASRALLGQGDEKLFF. CDR3 bases: TGTGCCAGCAGAGCTTTGTTGGGGCAGGGGGATGAAAAACTGTTTTTT.

This chain connects TRBV6-1 to TRBJ2-1, with 7 bases matching TRBD2. Trimming took 4 bases from V and 4 from J; bases not matched to a gene: 16. CDR3 length equals 18 residues. CDR1 and CDR2 (germline): MNHNS, SASEGT. CDR3 amino acids: CASSAPLRGWEGYNEQFF. The DNA of the CDR3 is TGTGCCAGCAGTGCCCCACTACGGGGTTGGGAGGGGTACAATGAGCAGTTCTTC.

This clone has just one count. J is TRBJ1-6 and V is TRBV6-1, with 7 bases fitting TRBD1. Germline V gene sequence: CDR1 MNHNS, CDR2 SASEGT. V was clipped by 8 bases and J by 13 bases; unmatched bases: 17. The CDR3 sequence is 15 residues long. The CDR3 region is CASSNYRGRGVPLHF. CDR3 in DNA: TGTGCCAGCTCGAATTACAGGGGCCGGGGGGTGCCCCTCCACTTT.

The J gene is TRBJ2-1, the V gene TRBV19, with D unclear. The V end lost 2 bases, the J end lost 3 bases, and 11 bases lay between the germline ends. Germline V gives CDR1 LNHDA, CDR2 SQIVND (reference sequence). The CDR3 is 15 amino acids. CDR3 sequence: CASSIMWSSYNEQFF. The CDR3 nucleotides are TGTGCCAGTAGTATAATGTGGAGCAGCTACAATGAGCAGTTCTTC.

V is TRBV6-5 and J is TRBJ2-1; D gene unclear. V was clipped by 3 bases and J by 9 bases, with 9 bases between them. Germline-derived CDR1 and CDR2 are MNHEY and SVGAGI. This CDR3 contains 12 residues. The CDR3 loop is CASSYPWGEQFF. CDR3 nucleotide sequence: TGTGCCAGCAGTTATCCCTGGGGTGAGCAGTTCTTC.

This sequence joins TRBV11-1 and TRBJ1-5; D remains unclear. This CDR3 is 14 amino acids long. Germline CDR1 is SGHAT and CDR2 is FQDESV (reference sequence). The V gene lost 5 bases and the J gene lost 4 bases, with 12 bases spanning the gap. DNA of the CDR3: TGTGCCAGCAGCCCCGGCGGGCGTAATCAGCCCCAGCATTTT. It is translated as CASSPGGRNQPQHF.